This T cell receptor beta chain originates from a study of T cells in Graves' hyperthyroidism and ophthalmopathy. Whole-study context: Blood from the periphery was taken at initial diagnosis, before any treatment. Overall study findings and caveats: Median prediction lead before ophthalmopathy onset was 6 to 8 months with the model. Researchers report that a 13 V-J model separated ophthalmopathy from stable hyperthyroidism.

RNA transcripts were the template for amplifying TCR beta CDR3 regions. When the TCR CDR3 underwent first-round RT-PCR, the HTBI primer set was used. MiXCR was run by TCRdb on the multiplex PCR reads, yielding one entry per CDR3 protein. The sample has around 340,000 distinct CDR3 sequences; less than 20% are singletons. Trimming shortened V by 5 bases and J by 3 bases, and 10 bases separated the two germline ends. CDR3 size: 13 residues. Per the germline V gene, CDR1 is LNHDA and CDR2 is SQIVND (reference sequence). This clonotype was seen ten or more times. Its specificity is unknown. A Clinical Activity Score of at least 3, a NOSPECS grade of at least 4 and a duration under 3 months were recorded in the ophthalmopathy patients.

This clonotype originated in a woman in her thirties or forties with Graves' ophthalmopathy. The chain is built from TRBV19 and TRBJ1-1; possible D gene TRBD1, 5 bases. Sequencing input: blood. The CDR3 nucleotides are TGTGCCAGTAGTTTGGGACGGTACACTGAAGCTTTCTTT. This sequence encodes CASSLGRYTEAFF.